The present entry profiles one T cell receptor beta chain with its context. Its antigen is still unknown. Researchers ran the PCR with 60 Vbeta and 13 Jbeta primers. TCRdb keeps only in-frame clones here, not all; method: immunoSEQ multiplex PCR. Found here are about 150,000 clones, around 79% of them singletons; the top ten hold about 3.7%. This sample was included in a study of cytomegalovirus exposure and HLA in healthy donors. Overall study context: Researchers previously reported finding fewer than 140 million unique TCR beta sequences from 170 million or so T cells. The study, taken as a whole, reports: Later work associated roughly 15,000 TCR beta sequences with HLA alleles at 0.05 false discovery rate.

Germline lookup yields CDR1 SGHTA and CDR2 FQGNSA. The CDR3 length is 15 residues. Sequenced: PBMCs. V and J are TRBV7-2 and TRBJ2-5, with 8 nucleotides matching TRBD1. The assigned J gene may be wrong: the sequence end matches TRBJ2-7 better. The sequence was obtained from a human donor in good health. DNA for the CDR3: TGTGCCAGCAGCTTCCCGCAGGGGGCTGCCTACGAGCAGTACTTC. It specifies CASSFPQGAAYEQYF.